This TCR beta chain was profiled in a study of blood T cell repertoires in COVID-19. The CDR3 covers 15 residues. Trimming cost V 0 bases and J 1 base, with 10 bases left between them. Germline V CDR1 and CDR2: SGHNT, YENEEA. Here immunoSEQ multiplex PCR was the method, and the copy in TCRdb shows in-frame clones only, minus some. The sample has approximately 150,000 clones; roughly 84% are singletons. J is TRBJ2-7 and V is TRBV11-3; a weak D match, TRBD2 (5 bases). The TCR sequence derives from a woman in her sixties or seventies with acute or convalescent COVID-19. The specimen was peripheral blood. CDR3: CASSLEGGGSYEQYF. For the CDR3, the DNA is TGTGCCAGCAGCTTAGAAGGCGGCGGGTCCTACGAGCAGTACTTC.